Sequencing of this T cell receptor beta chain was carried out in a study of neurological immune-mediated disorders. Germline V gene sequence: CDR1 DFQATT, CDR2 SNEGSKA (reference sequence). The CDR3 has 16 amino acids. V trimming: 1 base; J trimming: 6 bases; junction bases outside the gene matches: 12. Synthesis of cDNA was carried out by template-switch 5'RACE. The reaction used 10-nucleotide random UMIs. Over 200 million TCR-beta sequences (from 15-18 subjects) were yielded by each sequencing run. TCRdb reprocessed the 5' RACE reads with MiXCR, giving one entry per CDR3 protein. The sample records 15,000 to 20,000 distinct CDR3 sequences, 25% to 30% being singletons.

The receptor's source is a man aged 50 to 60 with HTLV-1-associated myelopathy (HAM/TSP). The sequencing sample was made of PBMCs. V usage is TRBV20-1 and J usage is TRBJ2-7; 10 bases are a match to TRBD2. The CDR3 nucleotides are TGCAGTGCTAGAGCTAGTAGCGGGGGGAATAAAGGCGAGCAGTACTTC. Residues: CSARASSGGNKGEQYF.